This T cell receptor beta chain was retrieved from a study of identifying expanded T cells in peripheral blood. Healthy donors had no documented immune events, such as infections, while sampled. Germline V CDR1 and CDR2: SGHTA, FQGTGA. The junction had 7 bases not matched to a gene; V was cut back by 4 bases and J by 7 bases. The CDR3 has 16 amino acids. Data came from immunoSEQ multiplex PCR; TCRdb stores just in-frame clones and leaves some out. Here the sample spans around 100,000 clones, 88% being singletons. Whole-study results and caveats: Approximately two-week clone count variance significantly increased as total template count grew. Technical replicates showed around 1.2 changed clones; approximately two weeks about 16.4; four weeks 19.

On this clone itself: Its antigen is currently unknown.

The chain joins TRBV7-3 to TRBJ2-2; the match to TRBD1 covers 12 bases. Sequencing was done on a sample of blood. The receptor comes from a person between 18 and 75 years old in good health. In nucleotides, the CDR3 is TGTGCCAGCAGCTCTGGGACAGGGGGCGCCGGCGGGGAGCTGTTTTTT. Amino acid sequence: CASSSGTGGAGGELFF.